The 8 T cell receptor beta chains presented below share a single source sample, sequenced in a study of cytomegalovirus exposure and HLA in healthy donors. Vbeta (60) and Jbeta (13) primers were used in the PCR. Using immunoSEQ multiplex PCR, the repertoire was profiled, and TCRdb retains in-frame clones only, with some absent. Here the sample spans some 120,000 clones, roughly 79% being singletons. The specimen was PBMCs. These receptors all come from a young woman in good health and CMV-seronegative.

This chain links TRBV15 with TRBJ2-7; 12 bases match TRBD2. Germline trimming cut 5 bases from V and 7 bases from J; bases unmatched to any gene: 6. Germline values: CDR1 LNHNV, CDR2 YYDKDF (reference sequence). The CDR3 runs to 14 residues. The CDR3 sequence: CATSSGLAGGEQYF. The CDR3 coding sequence is TGTGCCACCAGCTCGGGACTAGCGGGTGGGGAGCAGTACTTC.

The chain recombines TRBV7-6 with TRBJ2-1; D is undetermined. Trimming took 0 bases from V and 9 from J, leaving 6 bases between them. This CDR3 has 12 amino acids. Germline V gives CDR1 SGHVS, CDR2 FNYEAQ. CDR3 protein: CASSLAVGEQFF. The CDR3 DNA follows: TGTGCCAGCAGCTTAGCAGTCGGTGAGCAGTTCTTC.

J is TRBJ1-6 and V is TRBV28; D not resolved. Germline loops: CDR1 MDHEN, CDR2 SYDVKM. This CDR3 comprises 14 residues. V lost 6 bases and J 2 bases, leaving 8 bases between the germline ends. The CDR3, as DNA: TGTGCCAGCAGCCCCCCCACCTATAATTCACCCCTCCACTTT. Amino acid sequence: CASSPPTYNSPLHF.

V and J are TRBV4-1 and TRBJ1-1; D is perhaps TRBD1 (5 bases). Germline V lookup: CDR1 MGHRA, CDR2 YSYEKL. This CDR3 has 14 amino acids. Trimming took 1 base from V and 1 from J, leaving 7 bases between them. In DNA, the CDR3 is TGCGCCAGCAGCCAAGTAGGGGAGAACACTGAAGCTTTCTTT. The encoded protein is CASSQVGENTEAFF.

The sample holds one count of this clone. The chain couples TRBV6-5 to TRBJ2-7; 10 bases line up with TRBD1. With 2 bases clipped from V and 2 bases from J, the junction kept 0 bases outside the gene matches. Germline assignment: CDR1 MNHEY and CDR2 SVGAGI. The CDR3 extends over 14 amino acids. CDR3 sequence: CASSYGQGAYEQYF. The CDR3 nucleotides are TGTGCCAGCAGTTACGGACAGGGGGCCTACGAGCAGTACTTC.

This rearrangement joins TRBV5-1 to TRBJ2-2; 10 nucleotides agree with TRBD2. Germline CDR1 and CDR2: SGHRS and YFSETQ. V gave up 4 bases and J gave up 3 bases; unmatched junction bases: 9. The CDR3 has 17 amino acids. CDR3 region: CASSIAGTSVYTGELFF. The CDR3 DNA follows: TGCGCCAGCAGCATAGCCGGGACTAGCGTTTACACCGGGGAGCTGTTTTTT. The whole variable domain, remainder taken from reference TRBV5-1 and TRBJ2-2, is KAGVTQTPRYLIKTRGQQVTLSCSPISGHRSVSWYQQTPGQGLQFLFEYFSETQRNKGNFPGRFSGRQFSNSRSEMNVSTLELGDSALYLCASSIAGTSVYTGELFFGEGSRLTVL.

The chain employs TRBV2 and TRBJ2-1; D might be TRBD1 (5 bases). Between the trimmed V and J ends, which lost 5 bases and 5 bases, there was a span of 13 bases. The CDR3 extends over 14 amino acids. Germline V lookup: CDR1 SNHLY, CDR2 FYNNEI. This chain's CDR3 is CASSYLSRDNEQFF. The CDR3 DNA sequence: TGTGCCAGCAGTTATCTTTCCAGGGACAATGAGCAGTTCTTC.

This clone turned up a few times. This chain uses TRBV5-1 with TRBJ1-4; D unclear. The CDR3 is 16 amino acids. Trimming took 1 base from V and 2 from J, leaving 12 bases between them. The V gene's germline CDR1 is SGHRS and CDR2 YFSETQ. The CDR3 bases are TGCGCCAGCAGCTTGATTAACGGAGCCACTAATGAAAAACTGTTTTTT. It codes for CASSLINGATNEKLFF.